This T cell receptor (beta chain) was captured by sequencing in a study of shared clonotypes between healthy human individuals. Points from the study as a whole: The study drew on few donors, limiting represented genetic and exposure-history diversity.

The quantity of DNA used in unsorted PBMC replicate PCRs was roughly 300 ng, corresponding to some 29,000 T cell genomes. The table came from immunoSEQ multiplex PCR; TCRdb's copy has only in-frame clones and leaves some out. This sample carries about 490,000 clones, roughly 78% of them seen once, and the ten largest clones take over 9.5%. Genomic DNA of unsorted samples came from tens of millions of PBMCs. Remarks on this clone: Its antigen is unidentified.

The CDR3 runs to 14 residues. After removal of 6 bases from V and 5 bases from J, the junction contained 10 bases not matched to a gene. Germline lookup yields CDR1 SGHTA and CDR2 FQGNSA. The TCR sequence derives from a woman aged 40 to 55 in good health. Some clones in this sample may be carry-over from other donors' samples. The sample comprised PBMCs. The chain combines TRBV7-2 with TRBJ2-7; 7 bases match TRBD1. The CDR3 nucleotides are TGTGCCAGCAGGAAGACAGGGAGCGTAGACGAGCAGTACTTC. Protein sequence: CASRKTGSVDEQYF.